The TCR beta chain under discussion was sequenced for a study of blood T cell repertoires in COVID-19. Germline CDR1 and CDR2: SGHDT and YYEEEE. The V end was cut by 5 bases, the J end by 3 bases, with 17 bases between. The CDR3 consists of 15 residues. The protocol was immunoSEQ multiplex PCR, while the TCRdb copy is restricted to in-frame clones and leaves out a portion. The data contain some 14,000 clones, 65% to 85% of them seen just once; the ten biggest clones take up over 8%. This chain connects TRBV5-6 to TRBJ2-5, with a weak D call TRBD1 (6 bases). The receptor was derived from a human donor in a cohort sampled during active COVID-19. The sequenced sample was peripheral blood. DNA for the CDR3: TGTGCCAGCAGGCGGCGTACAGGGAGAGAAGAGACCCAGTACTTC. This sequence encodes CASRRRTGREETQYF. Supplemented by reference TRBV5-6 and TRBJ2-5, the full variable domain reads DAGVTQSPTHLIKTRGQQVTLRCSPKSGHDTVSWYQQALGQGPQFIFQYYEEEERQRGNFPDRFSGHQFPNYSSELNVNALLLGDSALYLCASRRRTGREETQYFGPGTRLLVL.